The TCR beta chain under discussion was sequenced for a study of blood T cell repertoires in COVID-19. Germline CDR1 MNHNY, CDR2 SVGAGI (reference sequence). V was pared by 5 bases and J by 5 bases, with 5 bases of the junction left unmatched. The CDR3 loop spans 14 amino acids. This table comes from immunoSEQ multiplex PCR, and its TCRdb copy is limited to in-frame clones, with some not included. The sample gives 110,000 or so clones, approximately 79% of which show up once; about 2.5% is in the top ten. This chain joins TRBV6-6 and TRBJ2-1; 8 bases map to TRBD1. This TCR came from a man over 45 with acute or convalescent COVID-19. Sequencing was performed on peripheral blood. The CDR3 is CASSPWTGNNEQFF. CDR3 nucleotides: TGTGCCAGCAGTCCGTGGACAGGGAACAATGAGCAGTTCTTC.